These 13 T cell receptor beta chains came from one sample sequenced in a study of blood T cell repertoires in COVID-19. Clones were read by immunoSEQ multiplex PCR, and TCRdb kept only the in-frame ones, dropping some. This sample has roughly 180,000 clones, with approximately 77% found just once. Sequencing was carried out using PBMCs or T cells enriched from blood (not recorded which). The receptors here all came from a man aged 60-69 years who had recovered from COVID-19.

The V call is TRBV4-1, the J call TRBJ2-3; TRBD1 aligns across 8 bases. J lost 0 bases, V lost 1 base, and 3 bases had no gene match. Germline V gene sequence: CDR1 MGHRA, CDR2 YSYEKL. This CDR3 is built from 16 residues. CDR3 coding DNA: TGCGCCAGCAGCCAAGGGACAGGGCTAAGCACAGATACGCAGTATTTT. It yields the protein CASSQGTGLSTDTQYF.

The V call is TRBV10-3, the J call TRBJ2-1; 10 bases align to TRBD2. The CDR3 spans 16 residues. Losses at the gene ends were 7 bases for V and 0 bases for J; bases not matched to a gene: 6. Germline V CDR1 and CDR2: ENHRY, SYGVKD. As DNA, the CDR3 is TGTGCCATCACCCCCTTAGCGGGGGGCTCCTACAATGAGCAGTTCTTC. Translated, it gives CAITPLAGGSYNEQFF.

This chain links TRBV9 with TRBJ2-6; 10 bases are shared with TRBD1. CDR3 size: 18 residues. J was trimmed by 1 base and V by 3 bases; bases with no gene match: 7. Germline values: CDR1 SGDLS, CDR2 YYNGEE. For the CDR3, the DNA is TGTGCCAGCAGCGCGGACGGGACAGGGGTATCTGGGGCCAACGTCCTGACTTTC. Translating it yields CASSADGTGVSGANVLTF. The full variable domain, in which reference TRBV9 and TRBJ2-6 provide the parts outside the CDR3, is DSGVTQTPKHLITATGQRVTLRCSPRSGDLSVYWYQQSLDQGLQFLIQYYNGEERAKGNILERFSAQQFPDLHSELNLSSLELGDSALYFCASSADGTGVSGANVLTFGAGSRLTVL.

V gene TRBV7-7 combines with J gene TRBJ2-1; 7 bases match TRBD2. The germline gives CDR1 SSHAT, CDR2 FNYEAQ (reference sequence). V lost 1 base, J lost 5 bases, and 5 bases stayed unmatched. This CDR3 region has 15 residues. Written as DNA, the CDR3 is TGTGCCAGCAGCTTAGGGACTAGAGGGAACAATGAGCAGTTCTTC. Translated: CASSLGTRGNNEQFF.

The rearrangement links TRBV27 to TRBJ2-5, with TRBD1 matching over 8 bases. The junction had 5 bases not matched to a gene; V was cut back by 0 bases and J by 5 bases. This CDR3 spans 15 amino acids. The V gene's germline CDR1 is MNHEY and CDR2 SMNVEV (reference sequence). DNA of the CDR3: TGTGCCAGCAGTTTATCCCAGGGGGCGGGGGAGACCCAGTACTTC. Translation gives CASSLSQGAGETQYF.

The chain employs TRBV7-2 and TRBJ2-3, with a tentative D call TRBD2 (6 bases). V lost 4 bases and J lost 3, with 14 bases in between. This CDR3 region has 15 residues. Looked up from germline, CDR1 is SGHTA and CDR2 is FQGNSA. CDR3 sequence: CASSSNGGMTDTQYF. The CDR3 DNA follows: TGTGCCAGCAGCTCCAATGGGGGGATGACAGATACGCAGTATTTT. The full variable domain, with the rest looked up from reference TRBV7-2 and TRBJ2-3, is GAGVSQSPSNKVTEKGKDVELRCDPISGHTALYWYRQSLGQGLEFLIYFQGNSAPDKSGLPSDRFSAERTGGSVSTLTIQRTQQEDSAVYLCASSSNGGMTDTQYFGPGTRLTVL.

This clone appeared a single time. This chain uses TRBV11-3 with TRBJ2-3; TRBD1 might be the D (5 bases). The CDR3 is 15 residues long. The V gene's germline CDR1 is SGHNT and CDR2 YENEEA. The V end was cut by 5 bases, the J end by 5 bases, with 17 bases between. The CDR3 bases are TGTGCCAGCAGCCCCCAGGGTATATTAGGAGATACGCAGTATTTT. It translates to CASSPQGILGDTQYF. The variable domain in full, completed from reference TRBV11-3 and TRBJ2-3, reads EAGVVQSPRYKIIEKKQPVAFWCNPISGHNTLYWYLQNLGQGPELLIRYENEEAVDDSQLPKDRFSAERLKGVDSTLKIQPAELGDSAVYLCASSPQGILGDTQYFGPGTRLTVL.

The DNA of the CDR3 is TGTGCCAGCAGCCCGCCCGTTTGGGCGAGCAGCTCCTACAATGAGCAGTTCTTC. Translating gives CASSPPVWASSSYNEQFF. The genes are TRBV3-1 (or the pseudogene TRBV3-2) and TRBJ2-1; D ambiguous. Trimming took 4 bases from V and 0 from J, leaving 19 bases between them. The CDR3 length is 18 residues. CDR1 and CDR2 (germline): LGHDT, YNNKEL (reference sequence).

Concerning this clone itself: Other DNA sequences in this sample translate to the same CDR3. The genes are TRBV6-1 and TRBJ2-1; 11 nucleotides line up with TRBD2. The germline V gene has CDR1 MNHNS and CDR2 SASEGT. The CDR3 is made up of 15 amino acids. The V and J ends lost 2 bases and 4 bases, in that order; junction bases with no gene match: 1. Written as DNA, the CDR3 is TGTGCCAGCAGTGAATTAGCGGGGGGGTACAATGAGCAGTTCTTC. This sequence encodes CASSELAGGYNEQFF.

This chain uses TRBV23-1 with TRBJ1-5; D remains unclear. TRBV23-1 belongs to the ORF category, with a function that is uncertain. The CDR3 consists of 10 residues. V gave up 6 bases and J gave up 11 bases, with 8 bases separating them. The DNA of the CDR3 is TGCGCCAGCAGGTACCCGGCCCAGCATTTT. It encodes CASRYPAQHF.

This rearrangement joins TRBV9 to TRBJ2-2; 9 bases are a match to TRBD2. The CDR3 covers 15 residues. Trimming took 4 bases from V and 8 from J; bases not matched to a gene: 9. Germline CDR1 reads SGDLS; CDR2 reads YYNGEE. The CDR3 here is CASSKTSGELGELFF. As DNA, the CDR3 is TGTGCCAGCAGCAAGACTAGCGGTGAATTAGGGGAGCTGTTTTTT.

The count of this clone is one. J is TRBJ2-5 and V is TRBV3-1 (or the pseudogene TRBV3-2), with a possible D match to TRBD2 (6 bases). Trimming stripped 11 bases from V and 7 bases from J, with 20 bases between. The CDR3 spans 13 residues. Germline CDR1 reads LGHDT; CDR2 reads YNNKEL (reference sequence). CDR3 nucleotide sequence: TGTGCCTCGGGGCGGGACTGGTCGCTGACCCAGTACTTC. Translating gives CASGRDWSLTQYF.

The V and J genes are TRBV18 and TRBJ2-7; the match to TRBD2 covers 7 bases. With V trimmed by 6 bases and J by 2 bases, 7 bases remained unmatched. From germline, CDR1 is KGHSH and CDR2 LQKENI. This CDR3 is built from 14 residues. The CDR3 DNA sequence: TGTGCCAGCTCTCAAAGCGGGGCAACCTACGAGCAGTACTTC. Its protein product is CASSQSGATYEQYF. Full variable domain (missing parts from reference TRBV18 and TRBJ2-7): NAGVMQNPRHLVRRRGQEARLRCSPMKGHSHVYWYRQLPEEGLKFMVYLQKENIIDESGMPKERFSAEFPKEGPSILRIQQVVRGDSAAYFCASSQSGATYEQYFGPGTRLTVT.